This entry describes one T cell receptor (beta chain). Other DNA variants within this sample encode the same CDR3. These data are taken from a study of blood T cell repertoires in COVID-19. Across the whole study: Acute-phase and convalescent COVID-19 samples originated in the United States, Italy and Spain. The cDNA or gDNA used as material had been derived from T cells, B-cell-depleted T cells, or PBMCs.

Source study methods: Amplification from reference gene primers served as the basis for estimated nucleated cell counts. TCRdb keeps only in-frame clones here, not all; method: immunoSEQ multiplex PCR. V, J and clone size were drawn from that table, and D and trimming were deduced from the DNA. The data show about 250,000 clones, with roughly 83% seen just once and roughly 27% held by the top ten. Germline CDR1 is KGHSH and CDR2 is LQKENI. V lost 6 bases, J lost 3 bases, and 5 bases stayed unmatched. The CDR3 length is 14 residues. This TCR came from a man aged 35 to 55 with acute or convalescent COVID-19. The sample consisted of peripheral blood. The rearrangement joins TRBV18 to TRBJ2-5, with 9 nucleotides matching TRBD2. The CDR3 spells CASSPVAGEETQYF. For the CDR3, the DNA is TGTGCCAGCTCGCCCGTAGCGGGAGAAGAGACCCAGTACTTC.